The 6 T cell receptor beta chains in this list originate from one sample, sequenced in a study of shared clonotypes between healthy human individuals. TCRdb keeps only in-frame clones here, not all; method: immunoSEQ multiplex PCR. The table lists more than 450,000 clones, more than 65% of them singletons, with 13% in the top ten. The specimen sequenced was PBMCs. The receptors derive from a woman between 40 and 50 years old in good health. Some clones in this sample may be carry-over from other donors' samples.

The rearrangement joins TRBV28 to TRBJ2-7, with 10 bases aligning to TRBD2. Trimming cost V 6 bases and J 3 bases; bases outside gene matches: 2. Germline CDR1 is MDHEN and CDR2 is SYDVKM. CDR3 length: 13 amino acids. CDR3 amino acids: CASSGTSVYEQYF. DNA of the CDR3: TGTGCCAGCAGCGGGACTAGCGTCTACGAGCAGTACTTC.

This rearrangement joins TRBV7-6 to TRBJ2-7, with D unclear. With 1 base removed from V and 5 bases from J, the gap between germline ends came to 9 bases. The CDR3 covers 13 residues. CDR1 and CDR2 (germline): SGHVS, FNYEAQ. CDR3 DNA: TGTGCCAGCAGCTTAGGGAGCCTGGACGAGCAGTACTTC. Protein: CASSLGSLDEQYF.

The rearrangement joins TRBV5-4 to TRBJ1-6; D gene uncertain. This CDR3 spans 14 amino acids. Germline CDR1 is SGHNT and CDR2 is YYREEE (reference sequence). The germline V and J ends were trimmed by 3 bases and 9 bases, with 13 bases remaining between them. The CDR3 region is CASSSQFSGSPLHF. CDR3 sequence (DNA): TGTGCCAGCAGCTCCCAATTCAGCGGTTCACCCCTCCACTTT.

This chain joins TRBV5-6 and TRBJ1-5; TRBD1 aligns across 7 bases. V gave up 4 bases and J gave up 3 bases; unmatched junction bases: 7. Per germline, CDR1 SGHDT and CDR2 YYEEEE. This CDR3 region has 15 residues. The CDR3 loop reads CASSRSDRLNQPQHF. The CDR3 bases are TGTGCCAGCAGCCGATCGGACAGGCTCAATCAGCCCCAGCATTTT.

The chain uses TRBV7-5 and TRBJ2-5; the D segment call TRBD1 is taken from the table without a DNA check. TRBV7-5 is given as a pseudogene. The CDR3 has 13 amino acids. The CDR3 region has the DNA TGTGCCAGCAGCCAGGACAGATTAGAGACCCAGTACTTC. It yields the protein CASSQDRLETQYF.

This clone was seen a few times. J is TRBJ1-1 and V is TRBV10-3; D may be TRBD1 (5 bases). The germline CDR1 and CDR2 sequences are ENHRY and SYGVKD. This CDR3 comprises 14 residues. V lost 2 bases and J lost 11, with 18 bases in between. This chain's CDR3 is CAISESAGVSAAFF. The DNA for the CDR3 is TGTGCCATCAGTGAGAGTGCGGGGGTCAGCGCTGCTTTCTTT.